This TCR beta chain was captured in a study of T cells in Graves' hyperthyroidism and ophthalmopathy. What was amplified from RNA transcripts were TCR beta CDR3 regions. HTBI primers were the set used in a first-round RT-PCR of the TCR CDR3. TCRdb re-analysed the multiplex PCR reads in MiXCR, keeping a single row per CDR3 protein. The sample comprises 250,000 to 300,000 distinct CDR3 sequences, about 15% of which are singletons, and around 58% rests with the top ten. This clonotype has ten or more counts. Germline assignment: CDR1 SGDLS and CDR2 YYNGEE. V lost 1 base and J lost 5, with 18 bases in between. CDR3 length: 16 amino acids.

This sequence was found in a woman in her fifties or sixties with Graves' ophthalmopathy. V usage is TRBV9 and J usage is TRBJ1-1; D is ambiguous. The sequencing sample was made of blood. The CDR3, as DNA: TGTGCCAGCAGCGTATCGTTGGCCGGCCCGGATACTGAAGCTTTCTTT. Its protein is CASSVSLAGPDTEAFF.